What follows are 23 T cell receptor beta chains derived from one specimen sequenced in a study of technical replicates of blood from a handful of donors. Produced via immunoSEQ multiplex PCR; TCRdb's table is partial and in-frame only. The profile covers about 74,000 clones, with about 95% appearing a single time and more than 0.2% taken by the ten largest. Source material: T cells isolated from PBMCs. The receptors were sampled from a human donor in good health.

The J gene is TRBJ1-1, the V gene TRBV9, with D uncertain. The germline V gene has CDR1 SGDLS and CDR2 YYNGEE. V dropped 6 bases and J dropped 0 bases, with 9 bases sitting between them. The CDR3 is 13 residues long. The CDR3 here is CASNLVMNTEAFF. The CDR3 region has the DNA TGTGCCAGCAACCTAGTCATGAACACTGAAGCTTTCTTT.

V gene TRBV5-1 combines with J gene TRBJ2-3; a weak D match, TRBD1 (7 bases). Germline V gene sequence: CDR1 SGHRS, CDR2 YFSETQ. The CDR3 extends over 15 amino acids. V was pared by 4 bases and J by 3 bases, with 15 bases between. The CDR3 DNA follows: TGCGCCAGCAGCCCAGGGGGGATTAAGACAGATACGCAGTATTTT. Translated, it gives CASSPGGIKTDTQYF.

The J gene is TRBJ2-3, the V gene TRBV7-6; 10 nucleotides match TRBD2. The junction had 2 bases not matched to a gene; V was cut back by 2 bases and J by 3 bases. Per the germline V gene, CDR1 is SGHVS and CDR2 is FNYEAQ. The CDR3 is 15 amino acids. CDR3 residues: CASSLIAGGTDTQYF. The CDR3 bases are TGTGCCAGCAGCTTAATAGCGGGGGGAACAGATACGCAGTATTTT.

This chain uses TRBV14 with TRBJ2-7, with D perhaps TRBD1 (5 bases). CDR1 SGHDN and CDR2 FVKESK come from the germline V gene. Trimming left V 0 bases short and J 7 bases short, with 22 bases between. The CDR3 runs to 17 residues. The CDR3 nucleotides read TGTGCCAGCAGCCAAGATGCAGGGAATGCGGTAACGAAAGAGCAGTACTTC. It encodes CASSQDAGNAVTKEQYF.

The CDR3 DNA follows: TGTGCCAGCAGCTTCGGTGTACTTAACTATGGCTACACCTTC. Translating gives CASSFGVLNYGYTF. The J gene is TRBJ1-2, the V gene TRBV7-2; D is unclear. CDR3 size: 14 residues. Germline V gene lookup returns CDR1 SGHTA and CDR2 FQGNSA. Trimming left V 3 bases short and J 1 base short, with 9 bases between.

V usage is TRBV4-1 and J usage is TRBJ2-5; TRBD2 matches at 9 bases. The CDR3 has 17 amino acids. J lost 7 bases, V lost 1 base, and 13 bases had no gene match. The germline CDR1 and CDR2 sequences are MGHRA and YSYEKL. In DNA, the CDR3 is TGCGCCAGCAGCCAAGTAGATAGCGGGAGTAGGAGGGGGACCCAGTACTTC. This gives the protein CASSQVDSGSRRGTQYF.

V usage is TRBV11-1 and J usage is TRBJ2-7; no clear D. The germline gives CDR1 SGHAT, CDR2 FQDESV (reference sequence). V was clipped by 1 base and J by 3 bases, with 7 bases between them. The CDR3 totals 13 residues. The CDR3 nucleotides read TGTGCCAGCAGCTTAGATCGACACTACGAGCAGTACTTC. Its translation: CASSLDRHYEQYF.

The chain is built from TRBV4-1 and TRBJ2-3, with D uncertain. CDR3 length equals 12 residues. V was pared by 4 bases and J by 5 bases, with 7 bases between. Per germline, CDR1 MGHRA and CDR2 YSYEKL. The CDR3 coding sequence is TGCGCCAGCAGCCTGGTCGGAGATACGCAGTATTTT. It translates to CASSLVGDTQYF.

CDR3 bases: TGCGCCAGCAGCAAGGACACCGTAACGAACACTGAAGCTTTCTTT. Translation gives CASSKDTVTNTEAFF. The chain has TRBV5-1 and TRBJ1-1, with D maybe TRBD1 (5 bases). Trimming pared 4 bases from V and 1 base from J, leaving 14 bases between. CDR1 SGHRS and CDR2 YFSETQ come from the germline V gene. The CDR3 consists of 15 residues. Full variable domain (outside the CDR3, taken from reference TRBV5-1 and TRBJ1-1): KAGVTQTPRYLIKTRGQQVTLSCSPISGHRSVSWYQQTPGQGLQFLFEYFSETQRNKGNFPGRFSGRQFSNSRSEMNVSTLELGDSALYLCASSKDTVTNTEAFFGQGTRLTVV.

The chain uses TRBV13 and TRBJ1-2, with unresolved D. The CDR3 sequence is 13 residues long. Trimming took off 4 bases at V and 4 bases at J, with 10 bases between the two ends. CDR1 PRHDT and CDR2 FYEKMQ come from the germline V gene (reference sequence). The CDR3 spells CASSSNGGYGYTF. The CDR3 DNA is TGTGCCAGCAGCTCGAACGGCGGCTATGGCTACACCTTC.

This clone appeared once. The CDR3: CASSQESLETQYF. The DNA of the CDR3 is TGCGCCAGCAGCCAAGAAAGCCTTGAGACCCAGTACTTC. The chain couples TRBV4-1 to TRBJ2-5; D not resolved. The V gene lost 0 bases and the J gene lost 5 bases, with 7 bases spanning the gap. This CDR3 region has 13 residues. CDR1 is MGHRA and CDR2 is YSYEKL in the germline V gene.

The rearrangement uses TRBV27 and TRBJ1-2; TRBD1 is a possible D gene (5 bases). The CDR3 totals 11 residues. Trimming stripped 7 bases from V and 7 bases from J, with 10 bases between. From germline, CDR1 is MNHEY and CDR2 SMNVEV (reference sequence). Here the CDR3 reads CASTGGGGYTF. For the CDR3, the DNA is TGTGCCAGCACGGGCGGGGGTGGCTACACCTTC.

The chain has TRBV19 and TRBJ1-5, with D perhaps matching TRBD1 (6 bases). CDR3 size: 16 residues. CDR1 and CDR2 from the germline V gene are LNHDA and SQIVND (reference sequence). The germline V and J ends were trimmed by 5 bases and 0 bases, with 14 bases remaining between them. The DNA of the CDR3 is TGTGCCAGTAGTTTACGGACAGAGTATAGCAATCAGCCCCAGCATTTT. Protein: CASSLRTEYSNQPQHF.

The chain combines TRBV7-8 with TRBJ2-7; D unresolved. Germline assignment: CDR1 SGHVS and CDR2 FQNEAQ. This CDR3 spans 15 amino acids. Trimming left V 6 bases short and J 7 bases short, with 22 bases between. The CDR3 is CASSRTSTKPSEQYF. The CDR3 DNA sequence: TGTGCCAGCAGTCGAACTTCCACAAAACCTAGTGAGCAGTACTTC. Variable domain in full (rest from reference TRBV7-8 and TRBJ2-7): GAGVSQSPRYKVAKRGQDVALRCDPISGHVSLFWYQQALGQGPEFLTYFQNEAQLDKSGLPSDRFFAERPEGSVSTLKIQRTQQEDSAVYLCASSRTSTKPSEQYFGPGTRLTVT.

This chain links TRBV27 with TRBJ2-7, with TRBD1 identical over 9 bases. CDR1 and CDR2 from the germline V gene are MNHEY and SMNVEV (reference sequence). This CDR3 is built from 14 residues. V trimming: 5 bases; J trimming: 5 bases; junction bases outside the gene matches: 7. The CDR3 DNA reads TGTGCCAGCAGTCCGACAGGGGGGGCGGACGAGCAGTACTTC. This encodes CASSPTGGADEQYF.

This chain connects TRBV18 to TRBJ1-1; 7 nucleotides align to TRBD1. V lost 3 bases to trimming and J lost 0 bases; unmatched junction nucleotides: 4. The germline V gene has CDR1 KGHSH and CDR2 LQKENI. The CDR3 contains 15 residues. Here the CDR3 DNA reads TGTGCCAGCTCACCGATGACAGGGTTGAACACTGAAGCTTTCTTT. This encodes CASSPMTGLNTEAFF.

The genes are TRBV28 and TRBJ1-5, with a tentative D call TRBD1 (5 bases). The CDR3 spans 15 residues. V lost 5 bases, J lost 2 bases, and 13 bases lay in between. Per the germline V gene, CDR1 is MDHEN and CDR2 is SYDVKM. The CDR3, as DNA: TGTGCCAGCAGTCTAGGGGTTTCGGGCAATCAGCCCCAGCATTTT. It translates to CASSLGVSGNQPQHF.

The gene calls are TRBV11-3 and TRBJ1-1; D not resolved. Germline V gives CDR1 SGHNT, CDR2 YENEEA. The V and J ends lost 1 base and 6 bases respectively, with 9 bases between them. The CDR3 contains 13 residues. The CDR3 DNA is TGTGCCAGCAGCTTAGGTCGGGAGGCTGAAGCTTTCTTT. Amino acid sequence: CASSLGREAEAFF. Full variable domain (rest looked up from reference TRBV11-3 and TRBJ1-1): EAGVVQSPRYKIIEKKQPVAFWCNPISGHNTLYWYLQNLGQGPELLIRYENEEAVDDSQLPKDRFSAERLKGVDSTLKIQPAELGDSAVYLCASSLGREAEAFFGQGTRLTVV.

The chain has TRBV7-9 and TRBJ2-7; a weak D match, TRBD1 (6 bases). Trimming left V 4 bases short and J 0 bases short, with 19 bases between. CDR1 is SEHNR, CDR2 FQNEAQ, per germline (reference sequence). The CDR3 is 17 residues long. The CDR3 spells CASSSPQGRAYSYEQYF. CDR3 sequence (DNA): TGTGCCAGCAGCTCCCCTCAGGGGCGTGCATACTCCTACGAGCAGTACTTC.

The chain uses TRBV20-1 and TRBJ2-7; 8 positions agree with TRBD1. V was pared by 4 bases and J by 7 bases, with 3 bases of the junction left unmatched. The CDR3 has 11 amino acids. CDR1 DFQATT and CDR2 SNEGSKA come from the germline V gene (reference sequence). Written as DNA, the CDR3 is TGCAGTGCTAAGACAGGGGTAGAGCAGTACTTC. Translation: CSAKTGVEQYF.

The chain has TRBV5-1 and TRBJ1-5, with a possible D match to TRBD1 (5 bases). V was shortened by 2 bases and J by 5 bases, with 8 bases between the two germline ends. The CDR3 contains 13 residues. Germline CDR1 is SGHRS and CDR2 is YFSETQ. CDR3 sequence: CASSFGGDQPQHF. For the CDR3, the DNA is TGCGCCAGCAGCTTTGGAGGGGATCAGCCCCAGCATTTT.

The CDR3 protein is CASSWTGAYEQYF. The CDR3 DNA is TGCGCCAGCAGCTGGACAGGGGCCTACGAGCAGTACTTC. V usage is TRBV5-1 and J usage is TRBJ2-7, with 9 bases aligning to TRBD1. Germline CDR1 SGHRS, CDR2 YFSETQ. V shed 3 bases, J shed 2 bases, and the junction held 0 bases outside the gene matches. The CDR3 has 13 amino acids.

This chain connects TRBV10-1 to TRBJ1-1; D remains ambiguous. Deletions cut 0 bases from V and 11 bases from J, with 13 bases between. Germline loops: CDR1 WNHNN, CDR2 SYGVQD (reference sequence). The CDR3 has 13 residues. DNA of the CDR3: TGCGCCAGCAGTGAGTCAGTATCCGGAGGGGCTTTCTTT. Translating gives CASSESVSGGAFF.